These 13 T cell receptor beta chains came from one sample sequenced in a study of cytomegalovirus exposure and HLA in healthy donors. 13 Jbeta primers and 60 Vbeta primers were used for the PCR. Some clones are missing from TCRdb's copy, which holds only in-frame ones; the method was immunoSEQ multiplex PCR. The profile shows about 200,000 clones, approximately 86% of them singletons. Sequenced: PBMCs. Receptor source: a woman aged 30 to 39 in good health and CMV-seronegative.

V usage is TRBV4-1 and J usage is TRBJ1-2; TRBD1 aligns across 8 bases. The CDR3 spans 16 residues. Trimming cost V 1 base and J 5 bases; bases outside gene matches: 9. Looked up from germline, CDR1 is MGHRA and CDR2 is YSYEKL. The CDR3 DNA sequence: TGCGCCAGCAGCCAAGTTCTACGGGACAGGTTATATGGCTACACCTTC. Its protein product is CASSQVLRDRLYGYTF.

This clone was picked up one time. The V call is TRBV5-1, the J call TRBJ2-2, with 7 bases identical to TRBD1. The CDR3 loop spans 15 amino acids. Germline trimming cut 4 bases from V and 3 bases from J; bases unmatched to any gene: 6. Germline CDR1 SGHRS, CDR2 YFSETQ. The CDR3 sequence is CASSATTGDTGELFF. The CDR3 nucleotides are TGCGCCAGCAGCGCAACCACAGGGGACACCGGGGAGCTGTTTTTT.

This chain connects TRBV29-1 to TRBJ2-3, with 7 bases fitting TRBD1. Germline V gene lookup returns CDR1 SQVTM and CDR2 ANQGSEA. CDR3 length: 12 amino acids. Trimming removed 4 bases from V and 5 bases from J; junction bases left unmatched: 3. The CDR3 DNA sequence: TGCAGCGTTGCACAGGGGATAGATACGCAGTATTTT. Translated: CSVAQGIDTQYF.

The genes are TRBV5-8 and TRBJ2-7; D gene ambiguous. This CDR3 spans 12 amino acids. With 3 bases removed from V and 3 bases from J, the gap between germline ends came to 7 bases. Germline CDR1 and CDR2: SGHTS and YDEGEE. The CDR3 DNA is TGTGCCAGCAGCTCTACCTTCTACGAGCAGTACTTC. This codes for CASSSTFYEQYF.

This clone appeared a single time. The V gene is TRBV7-9, the J gene TRBJ2-7, with 10 bases fitting TRBD2. CDR3 length: 15 amino acids. The junction had 5 bases not matched to a gene; V was cut back by 1 base and J by 5 bases. Germline V lookup: CDR1 SEHNR, CDR2 FQNEAQ (reference sequence). In DNA, the CDR3 is TGTGCCAGCAGCTTAGAGGCTAGCGGGAGCCACGAGCAGTACTTC. This sequence encodes CASSLEASGSHEQYF.

The chain uses TRBV4-1 and TRBJ1-4; the D gene is possibly TRBD1 (5 bases). Trimming took 0 bases from V and 5 from J, leaving 19 bases between them. CDR1 and CDR2 from the germline V gene are MGHRA and YSYEKL. This CDR3 contains 18 residues. Here the CDR3 DNA reads TGCGCCAGCAGCCAAGAGTTCGGGGAGGACAAGGGGAATGAAAAACTGTTTTTT. Its protein product is CASSQEFGEDKGNEKLFF.

This chain uses TRBV7-3 with TRBJ2-1; perhaps TRBD2 as D (6 bases). The ends were cut back, 1 base at V and 0 bases at J, with 7 bases in the middle. In germline, CDR1 is SGHTA, CDR2 FQGTGA. The CDR3 sequence is 15 residues long. The CDR3 DNA follows: TGTGCCAGCAGCTTAATGGGGGGCTCCTACAATGAGCAGTTCTTC. It encodes CASSLMGGSYNEQFF.

The rearrangement uses TRBV28 and TRBJ1-1; 11 bases are a match to TRBD1. The CDR3 covers 15 residues. Trimming removed 5 bases from V and 1 base from J; junction bases left unmatched: 3. CDR1 is MDHEN and CDR2 is SYDVKM in the germline V gene. The CDR3 bases are TGTGCCAGCAGTCAAGGGACAGGGGGGAACACTGAAGCTTTCTTT. It translates to CASSQGTGGNTEAFF.

DNA of the CDR3: TGTGCCAGCACCCCGGTAAACATTCAGTACTTC. Protein sequence: CASTPVNIQYF. This rearrangement joins TRBV5-6 to TRBJ2-4; no reliable D call. V shed 6 bases and J shed 6 bases, with 7 bases lying between them. This CDR3 comprises 11 residues. The germline CDR1 and CDR2 sequences are SGHDT and YYEEEE.

The V call is TRBV10-3, the J call TRBJ1-2; TRBD1 matches 9 bases. The CDR3 length is 15 residues. V was clipped by 4 bases and J by 10 bases; unmatched bases: 13. Germline CDR1 and CDR2: ENHRY and SYGVKD. The CDR3 sequence: CAISGPGQGEINYTF. CDR3 bases: TGTGCCATCAGTGGTCCGGGACAGGGAGAAATAAACTACACCTTC.

The chain links TRBV28 to TRBJ1-5; D gene uncertain. From germline, CDR1 is MDHEN and CDR2 SYDVKM. V lost 5 bases and J 3 bases, leaving 14 bases between the germline ends. The CDR3 runs to 15 residues. The CDR3 loop reads CASSPAARDNQPQHF. The CDR3 DNA reads as TGTGCCAGCAGTCCAGCCGCGAGGGACAATCAGCCCCAGCATTTT.

This clone was seen only a few times. The chain is built from TRBV11-3 and TRBJ2-2, with 9 nucleotides matching TRBD1. Germline CDR1 reads SGHNT; CDR2 reads YENEEA. CDR3 size: 14 residues. V lost 4 bases, J lost 6 bases, and 3 bases stayed unmatched. The CDR3 DNA follows: TGTGCCAGCAGCTCAGACAGGGGGGCCGGGGAGCTGTTTTTT. Translation: CASSSDRGAGELFF.

In DNA form, the CDR3 reads TGTGCCAGCAGCGTAGCGGTGGGAGACTGGGCAGATACGCAGTATTTT. Amino acid sequence: CASSVAVGDWADTQYF. The chain links TRBV9 to TRBJ2-3; maybe TRBD2 (5 bases). V was cut by 0 bases and J by 4 bases, with 15 bases left in between. Germline assignment: CDR1 SGDLS and CDR2 YYNGEE. This CDR3 comprises 16 residues.